A single sample gave rise to the 6 T cell receptor beta chains below, sequenced in a study of beta chain features in type 1 diabetes. Reverse transcription of all isolated RNA meant that expressed TCRB transcripts were sequenced. Assay: immunoSEQ multiplex PCR; the TCRdb copy retains only in-frame clones and omits some. Of fewer than 550,000 clones listed, over 9.5% are singletons. Sequenced sample: naive CD4+ T cells from blood. The receptors stem from a young woman in good health.

This clone occurred a few times. The chain joins TRBV29-1 to TRBJ2-3, with TRBD1 identical over 8 bases. Germline-derived CDR1 and CDR2 are SQVTM and ANQGSEA. V dropped 3 bases and J dropped 2; count of bases not matched to a gene: 7. This CDR3 region has 15 residues. The DNA for the CDR3 is TGCAGCGTTGAGATGACAGGGGTCCCCACAGATACGCAGTATTTT. Protein sequence: CSVEMTGVPTDTQYF.

The chain is built from TRBV29-1 and TRBJ1-1, with D perhaps TRBD1 (5 bases). The CDR3 loop spans 13 amino acids. Trimming took off 4 bases at V and 4 bases at J, with 13 bases between the two ends. Per the germline V gene, CDR1 is SQVTM and CDR2 is ANQGSEA. The CDR3 region is CSVGSRAGTEAFF. Written as DNA, the CDR3 is TGCAGCGTTGGTAGCAGGGCGGGCACTGAAGCTTTCTTT.

In this sample, this clone turned up a few times. The chain recombines TRBV6-5 with TRBJ2-7, with D perhaps TRBD1 (6 bases). The germline V and J ends were trimmed by 5 bases and 3 bases, with 14 bases remaining between them. The CDR3 is 14 residues long. Germline V CDR1 and CDR2: MNHEY, SVGAGI. CDR3 nucleotides: TGTGCCAGCAGTAGATCGGGACAAGTCTACGAGCAGTACGTC. This translates into CASSRSGQVYEQYV.

This clone occurred a few times. Different DNA sequences within this sample yield the same CDR3. The chain is built from TRBV9 and TRBJ2-5; 8 bases fit TRBD1. The CDR3 extends over 14 amino acids. The germline gives CDR1 SGDLS, CDR2 YYNGEE. The V gene end was trimmed by 0 bases and the J gene end by 4 bases; junction bases not matched to a gene: 2. CDR3 in amino acids: CASSVGTGRETQYF. The CDR3 DNA reads as TGTGCCAGCAGCGTAGGGACAGGGAGAGAGACCCAGTACTTC.

The CDR3 coding sequence is TGCGCCGCCCGACAGGGGGTAAACACCGGGGAGCTGTTTTTT. Amino acid sequence: CAARQGVNTGELFF. The V and J genes are TRBV4-3 and TRBJ2-2, with TRBD1 identical over 9 bases. The CDR3 consists of 14 residues. Trimming took 11 bases from V and 2 from J; bases not matched to a gene: 6. The germline gives CDR1 LGHNA, CDR2 YSLEER.

This chain joins TRBV2 and TRBJ2-5; D is possibly TRBD2 (5 bases). With 3 bases removed from V and 1 base from J, the gap between germline ends came to 12 bases. Looked up from germline, CDR1 is SNHLY and CDR2 is FYNNEI. CDR3 length: 15 amino acids. CDR3 DNA sequence: TGTGCCAGCAGTGAGGGTCGGGGTCGCCAAGAGACCCAGTACTTC. Protein: CASSEGRGRQETQYF.